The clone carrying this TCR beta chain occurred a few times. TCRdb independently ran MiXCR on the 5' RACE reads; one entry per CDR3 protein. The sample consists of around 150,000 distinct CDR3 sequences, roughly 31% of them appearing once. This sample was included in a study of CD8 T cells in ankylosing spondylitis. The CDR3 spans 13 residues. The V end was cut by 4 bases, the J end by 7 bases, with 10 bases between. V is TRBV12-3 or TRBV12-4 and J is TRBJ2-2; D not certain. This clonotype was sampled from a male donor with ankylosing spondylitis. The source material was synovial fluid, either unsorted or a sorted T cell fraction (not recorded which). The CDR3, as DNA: TGTGCCAGCAGTTCGAGCTTGCTCGGGGAGCTGTTTTTT. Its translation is CASSSSLLGELFF.